Presented here are 31 T cell receptor beta chains from one specimen sequenced in a study of T cell repertoires in cytomegalovirus infection. Each CDR3 protein is one row after TCRdb ran MiXCR on the reads. The sample yields 150,000 to 200,000 distinct CDR3 sequences, about 20% seen once. The sequenced sample consisted of PBMCs. The origin of the receptors is a human donor in good health (CMV status not recorded). Some clones in this sample may be carry-over from other donors' samples.

There are a few counts of this clonotype. The genes are TRBV11-3 and TRBJ2-6; D is perhaps TRBD2 (5 bases). The germline V gene encodes CDR1 SGHNT and CDR2 YENEEA. V dropped 0 bases and J dropped 3 bases, with 15 bases sitting between them. This CDR3 contains 18 residues. CDR3 DNA sequence: TGTGCCAGCAGCTTAGAGACGGGAAGTGAGCGTGGGGCCAACGTCCTGACTTTC. It specifies CASSLETGSERGANVLTF.

This chain connects TRBV11-1 to TRBJ1-4; 8 positions agree with TRBD1. V lost 4 bases, J lost 6 bases, and 7 bases stayed unmatched. Germline V CDR1 and CDR2: SGHAT, FQDESV (reference sequence). The CDR3 sequence is 15 residues long. The CDR3 sequence is CASSSGQGRDEKLFF. CDR3 bases: TGTGCCAGCAGCTCCGGACAGGGAAGGGATGAAAAACTGTTTTTT.

This clonotype was counted a few times. The J gene is TRBJ2-3, the V gene TRBV5-6; the match to TRBD1 covers 7 bases. The length of the CDR3 is 17 residues. V dropped 1 base and J dropped 3; count of bases not matched to a gene: 11. Per the germline V gene, CDR1 is SGHDT and CDR2 is YYEEEE. CDR3 in amino acids: CASSLFIGGQPTDTQYF. CDR3 in DNA: TGTGCCAGCAGCTTGTTCATTGGGGGACAGCCTACAGATACGCAGTATTTT.

The chain is built from TRBV19 and TRBJ1-1, with 7 bases that match TRBD1. The CDR3 contains 13 residues. V lost 8 bases, J lost 5 bases, and 8 bases stayed unmatched. Germline assignment: CDR1 LNHDA and CDR2 SQIVND (reference sequence). CDR3 DNA sequence: TGTGCCAGTTGCAGCTTGGGACAGACTGAAGCTTTCTTT. This sequence encodes CASCSLGQTEAFF.

The gene calls are TRBV6-2 or TRBV6-3 and TRBJ1-2; D ambiguous. This CDR3 contains 15 residues. Between the trimmed V and J ends, which lost 5 bases and 3 bases, there was a span of 16 bases. Germline V gives CDR1 MNHEY, CDR2 SVGEGT. CDR3 amino acids: CASSQPRVGDYGYTF. The CDR3 DNA reads as TGTGCCAGCAGTCAACCCCGGGTCGGAGACTATGGCTACACCTTC.

This clonotype has just a few counts. CDR3 in amino acids: CASGSGQGTEKLFF. CDR3 nucleotides: TGTGCTAGTGGTTCGGGACAGGGGACAGAAAAACTGTTTTTT. The rearrangement uses TRBV12-5 and TRBJ1-4; 10 nucleotides agree with TRBD1. Germline V gene sequence: CDR1 LGHNT, CDR2 FRNRAP. The trim removed 4 bases at V and 8 bases at J, leaving 4 bases unmatched. This CDR3 contains 14 residues.

This clonotype has a handful of counts. The chain uses TRBV28 and TRBJ2-3; 7 bases match TRBD1. The CDR3 totals 17 residues. J lost 3 bases, V lost 4 bases, and 13 bases had no gene match. Looked up from germline, CDR1 is MDHEN and CDR2 is SYDVKM. As DNA, the CDR3 is TGTGCCAGCAGTTCCCCGCGACAGGGTGTACTGACAGATACGCAGTATTTT. Encoded protein: CASSSPRQGVLTDTQYF.

The chain uses TRBV19 and TRBJ2-1; D possibly uses TRBD1 or TRBD2 (5 bases each). Germline V gene data show CDR1 as LNHDA and CDR2 as SQIVND (reference sequence). V lost 6 bases to trimming and J lost 6 bases, with 21 bases between them. This CDR3 is built from 16 residues. DNA for the CDR3: TGTGCCAGTAGCCAGCAAGGCGCCGGGACCGCCAATGAGCAGTTCTTC. Translating it yields CASSQQGAGTANEQFF.

This clonotype was detected a few times. J is TRBJ2-7 and V is TRBV5-1, with D possibly matching TRBD2 (5 bases). From germline, CDR1 is SGHRS and CDR2 YFSETQ. The CDR3 has 14 amino acids. Trimming cost V 0 bases and J 7 bases, with 14 bases left between them. The CDR3 sequence: CASSLDGLGQEQYF. The CDR3 nucleotides are TGCGCCAGCAGCTTGGACGGACTCGGTCAAGAGCAGTACTTC.

This clonotype was seen repeatedly, ten times or more. J is TRBJ1-1 and V is TRBV12-3 or TRBV12-4; unclear D gene. CDR3 size: 12 residues. V lost 2 bases, J lost 12 bases, and 13 bases lay in between. CDR3 sequence (DNA): TGTGCCAGCAGTTTAACCCAGCGGGAGACTTTCTTT. Its protein product is CASSLTQRETFF.

This chain connects TRBV20-1 to TRBJ2-2; TRBD1 aligns across 9 bases. CDR3 length: 16 amino acids. Germline-derived CDR1 and CDR2 are DFQATT and SNEGSKA (reference sequence). Losses at the gene ends were 1 base for V and 3 bases for J; bases not matched to a gene: 6. The CDR3 protein is CSARVRQGVDTGELFF. CDR3 nucleotides: TGCAGTGCTAGAGTGAGACAGGGGGTCGACACCGGGGAGCTGTTTTTT.

A note on this clonotype: A read error may be the cause here, since a much bigger clone is one base away. V is TRBV7-8 and J is TRBJ2-1; no clear D. Germline CDR1 reads SGHVS; CDR2 reads FQNEAQ. The germline V and J ends were trimmed by 2 bases and 3 bases, with 8 bases remaining between them. The CDR3 has 14 amino acids. CDR3 residues: CASSLRGNYNEQFF. The CDR3 nucleotides read TGTGCCAGCAGCTTAAGAGGAAACTACAATGAGCAGTTCTTC.

This clonotype was seen a single time. V usage is TRBV3-1 and J usage is TRBJ1-6, with 9 bases matching TRBD1. The J segment lost 10 bases and the V segment lost 3 bases, leaving 13 bases of the junction unmatched. The CDR3 consists of 17 residues. CDR1 is LGHDT, CDR2 YNNKEL, per germline (reference sequence). For the CDR3, the DNA is TGTGCCAGCAGCCATCCTCCCGGGACAGGGAAAGCCTCACCCCTCCACTTT. Translated, it gives CASSHPPGTGKASPLHF.

This clonotype was seen repeatedly, ten times or more. This chain links TRBV25-1 with TRBJ2-7; the match to TRBD1 covers 10 bases. The CDR3 length is 16 residues. From germline, CDR1 is MGHDK and CDR2 SYGVNS. V was clipped by 6 bases and J by 7 bases; unmatched bases: 15. CDR3: CASRGDRGPRPMEQYF. Here the CDR3 DNA reads TGTGCCAGCAGGGGGGACAGGGGTCCGAGACCTATGGAGCAGTACTTC.

The chain recombines TRBV28 with TRBJ1-1; TRBD1 matches 8 bases. The V segment lost 8 bases and the J segment 0 bases; nucleotides outside the gene matches: 2. Germline V gives CDR1 MDHEN, CDR2 SYDVKM. CDR3 length: 13 residues. The CDR3 sequence is CASSGGMNTEAFF. The CDR3 bases are TGTGCCAGCTCAGGGGGCATGAACACTGAAGCTTTCTTT.

In this sample, this clonotype turned up a few times. The chain combines TRBV6-2 or TRBV6-3 with TRBJ1-5, with TRBD1 matching 7 bases. CDR3 length: 13 residues. From germline, CDR1 is MNHEY and CDR2 SVGEGT. V dropped 7 bases and J dropped 4; count of bases not matched to a gene: 4. The CDR3, as DNA: TGTGCCAGCACCCCGACAGGGAATCAGCCCCAGCATTTT. Translated, it gives CASTPTGNQPQHF.

The chain has TRBV7-3 and TRBJ2-1, with TRBD2 identical over 12 bases. The CDR3 covers 15 residues. Trimming removed 5 bases from V and 7 bases from J; junction bases left unmatched: 6. The germline CDR1 and CDR2 sequences are SGHTA and FQGTGA. The CDR3 loop reads CASSHRLAGVNEQFF. In nucleotides, the CDR3 is TGTGCCAGCAGCCACCGACTAGCGGGAGTGAATGAGCAGTTCTTC.

Concerning this clonotype itself: Without the conserved terminal phenylalanine or tryptophan, this CDR3 likely stems from a read error. V gene TRBV6-8 combines with J gene TRBJ2-7; 7 bases are a match to TRBD2. The CDR3 is 16 amino acids. From germline, CDR1 is MNHGY and CDR2 SAAAGT. The J segment lost 4 bases and the V segment lost 2 bases, leaving 11 bases of the junction unmatched. CDR3 sequence: CASSYSLLADFYEQYL. As DNA, the CDR3 is TGTGCCAGCAGTTACAGCCTCCTAGCGGATTTTTACGAGCAGTACTTG.

In its sample, this clonotype was seen a few times. V gene TRBV10-2 combines with J gene TRBJ2-1, with TRBD2 identical over 9 bases. The CDR3 contains 12 residues. J gave up 7 bases and V 6 bases, and 1 base lay outside the gene matches. Germline V gene sequence: CDR1 WSHSY, CDR2 SAAADI. The CDR3 nucleotides read TGCGCCAGCAGAACTAGCGGGAATGAGCAGTTCTTC. Translating it yields CASRTSGNEQFF.

This clonotype was detected ten times or more. The genes are TRBV7-2 and TRBJ2-5; TRBD2 agrees at 10 bases. CDR1 is SGHTA, CDR2 FQGNSA, per germline. The CDR3 runs 16 residues. The junction had 7 bases not matched to a gene; V was cut back by 4 bases and J by 2 bases. The CDR3 sequence is CASSYAGTSAQETQYF. CDR3 DNA sequence: TGTGCCAGCAGCTACGCCGGGACTAGCGCACAAGAGACCCAGTACTTC.

This clonotype has a handful of counts. J is TRBJ2-1 and V is TRBV6-2 or TRBV6-3; D not resolved. Germline lookup yields CDR1 MNHEY and CDR2 SVGEGT. V gave up 6 bases and J gave up 6 bases, with 18 bases separating them. This CDR3 comprises 15 residues. CDR3 region: CASRTRVPPINEQFF. CDR3 DNA: TGTGCCAGCAGGACTCGCGTCCCTCCAATCAATGAGCAGTTCTTC.

This sequence joins TRBV7-4 and TRBJ2-7; no definite D call. This CDR3 spans 12 amino acids. V was clipped by 1 base and J by 4 bases, with 5 bases between them. From germline, CDR1 is SGHVT and CDR2 SQSDAQ. DNA for the CDR3: TGTGCCAGCAGCTTAGACATGTACGAGCAGTACTTC. This translates into CASSLDMYEQYF.

The chain couples TRBV12-3 or TRBV12-4 to TRBJ1-1; 9 nucleotides agree with TRBD1. The CDR3 is 14 residues long. V lost 7 bases, J lost 4 bases, and 7 bases stayed unmatched. The CDR3 spells CASNHRGLITEAFF. The DNA for the CDR3 is TGTGCCAGCAACCACAGGGGGCTGATCACTGAAGCTTTCTTT.

Note on this clonotype: A read error is possible here, since a much larger clone lies one base away. The V call is TRBV11-2, the J call TRBJ2-5; D is ambiguous. Trimming removed 6 bases at V and 2 bases at J, with 10 bases between. Germline V gives CDR1 SGHAT, CDR2 FQNNGV. The CDR3 totals 13 residues. CDR3 nucleotide sequence: TGTGCCAGCAGATATGGAATTCAAGAGACCCAGTACTTC. This translates into CASRYGIQETQYF.

This clonotype was counted a few times. The V call is TRBV19, the J call TRBJ1-1; unclear D gene. The V gene's germline CDR1 is LNHDA and CDR2 SQIVND (reference sequence). The CDR3 is 11 amino acids. V was clipped by 2 bases and J by 6 bases, with 4 bases between them. CDR3 in amino acids: CASSIRAEAFF. DNA for the CDR3: TGTGCCAGTAGTATAAGGGCTGAAGCTTTCTTT.

V gene TRBV30 combines with J gene TRBJ2-1, with D possibly TRBD2 on 6 matching bases. Trimming pared 1 base from V and 0 bases from J, leaving 10 bases between. Looked up from germline, CDR1 is GTSNPN and CDR2 is SVGIG (reference sequence). The CDR3 runs 15 residues. DNA of the CDR3: TGTGCCTGGAGTGGAGCGGGTGGCTCCTACAATGAGCAGTTCTTC. Translation: CAWSGAGGSYNEQFF.

This clonotype was counted between two and nine times. J is TRBJ2-1 and V is TRBV12-3 or TRBV12-4; D may be TRBD2 (6 bases). The CDR3 has 11 residues. V was clipped by 5 bases and J by 15 bases, with 14 bases between them. The CDR3 here is CASSNRDSPFF. DNA for the CDR3: TGTGCCAGCAGTAACCGGGACTCCCCGTTCTTC.

This chain's CDR3 is CASSPLGTSGFTSTDTQYF. CDR3 sequence (DNA): TGTGCCAGTAGTCCCCTTGGGACTAGCGGCTTTACTAGCACAGATACGCAGTATTTT. This chain joins TRBV19 and TRBJ2-3; 11 nucleotides align to TRBD2. The J segment lost 0 bases and the V segment lost 5 bases, leaving 13 bases of the junction unmatched. The CDR3 contains 19 residues. Germline V CDR1 and CDR2: LNHDA, SQIVND (reference sequence).

In this sample, this clonotype turned up many times. The genes are TRBV7-2 and TRBJ1-3; D gene unclear. The germline V and J ends were trimmed by 2 bases and 4 bases, with 6 bases remaining between them. This CDR3 has 13 residues. Per germline, CDR1 SGHTA and CDR2 FQGNSA. CDR3 bases: TGTGCCAGCAGCTTATCCCGGGGAAACACCATATATTTT. This encodes CASSLSRGNTIYF.

This sequence joins TRBV7-3 and TRBJ2-1; weak D call: TRBD1 (5 bases). The CDR3 is made up of 13 amino acids. V was pared by 0 bases and J by 6 bases, with 6 bases between. Germline V CDR1 and CDR2: SGHTA, FQGTGA. The CDR3 loop reads CASSLTRGNEQFF. CDR3 nucleotides: TGTGCCAGCAGCTTAACAAGGGGCAATGAGCAGTTCTTC.

By share, this clonotype ranks as medium-sized (0.01 to 0.1%). The chain recombines TRBV7-2 with TRBJ2-5, with TRBD1 matching 7 bases. Germline V gene sequence: CDR1 SGHTA, CDR2 FQGNSA. The ends lost 0 bases at V and 5 bases at J; junction bases unmatched: 9. This CDR3 spans 16 amino acids. CDR3 sequence: CASSLAAQGVVETQYF. The CDR3 DNA is TGTGCCAGCAGCTTAGCGGCCCAGGGGGTAGTGGAGACCCAGTACTTC.